This paragraph reports one T cell receptor beta chain. Its antigen is as yet unknown. The sample comes from a study of regulatory T cells in long-lasting Graves disease. Time point described: newly diagnosed GD, antithyroid drugs for less than 3 months. Construction of the TCR library relied on RNA isolated from PBMCs. Findings of the study overall: Newly diagnosed patients had higher TCR diversity than persistent Graves' patients did. Rather than thyroid tissue, only peripheral blood underwent study. Results may be inaccurate due to the small sample size.

Through Arm-PCR of CDR3 regions and iRepertoire HTBI primers, TCR beta libraries were built. Study processing details: Identification yielded approximately 67 TRBV and around 15 TRBJ segments across samples. TCRdb passed the multiplex PCR reads through MiXCR, listing each CDR3 protein once. TCRdb's processing, not the authors', yielded these V and J calls. The table lists about 200,000 distinct CDR3 sequences, around 20% of them singletons. Germline lookup yields CDR1 MNHEY and CDR2 SVGEGT. The CDR3 length is 15 residues. J was trimmed by 0 bases and V by 5 bases; bases with no gene match: 1. This chain connects TRBV6-2 or TRBV6-3 to TRBJ2-2, with 9 bases fitting TRBD1. The clonotype originates from a female donor with Graves disease. The sample in question was peripheral blood mononuclear cells (PBMCs), obtained at new diagnosis, from a patient treated with antithyroid drugs. DNA for the CDR3: TGTGCCAGCAGTCGACAGGGGGCGAACACCGGGGAGCTGTTTTTT. The encoded protein is CASSRQGANTGELFF.